The clone carrying this T cell receptor (beta chain) was counted between two and nine times. Antigen specificity is unknown. The source of the sample is a study of beta chain features in type 1 diabetes. Overall study context: The patients were much like the healthy donors in age, gender and cell yields. Study-wide points: TCRB CDR3s were moderately but significantly shorter in Type 1 diabetes patients in all four CD4+ subsets. The naive, central memory and Treg TCRB repertoires of patients appeared to be more similar to one another than those of healthy donors.

Reverse transcribing all isolated RNA meant expressed TCRB transcripts were sequenced. TCRdb's table, derived via immunoSEQ multiplex PCR, lists solely in-frame clones and lacks some. Of about 320,000 clones listed, 11% to 15% are singletons. The V gene lost 4 bases and the J gene lost 5 bases, with 9 bases spanning the gap. The CDR3 runs to 13 residues. Per the germline V gene, CDR1 is SGHTA and CDR2 is FQGNSA. This sequence originates from a man aged 25-40 years in good health. The V and J genes are TRBV7-2 and TRBJ1-5; D is ambiguous. The material sequenced was central memory CD4+ T cells from blood. The CDR3 region has the DNA TGTGCCAGCAGCTCGTTCAGTGATCAGCCCCAGCATTTT. Its protein product is CASSSFSDQPQHF.